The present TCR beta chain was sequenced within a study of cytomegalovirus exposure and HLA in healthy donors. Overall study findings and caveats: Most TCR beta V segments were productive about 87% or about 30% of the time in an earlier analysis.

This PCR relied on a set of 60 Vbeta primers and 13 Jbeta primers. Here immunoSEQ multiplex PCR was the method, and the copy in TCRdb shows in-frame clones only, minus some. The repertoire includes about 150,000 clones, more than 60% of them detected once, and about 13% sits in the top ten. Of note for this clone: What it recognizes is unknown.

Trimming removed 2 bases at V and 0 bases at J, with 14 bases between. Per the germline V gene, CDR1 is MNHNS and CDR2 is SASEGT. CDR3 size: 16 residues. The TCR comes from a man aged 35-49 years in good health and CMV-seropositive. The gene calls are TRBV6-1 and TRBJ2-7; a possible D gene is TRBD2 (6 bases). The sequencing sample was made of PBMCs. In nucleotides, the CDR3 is TGTGCCAGCAGTGAAAGAGGGGACGGGAGCTCCTACGAGCAGTACTTC. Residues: CASSERGDGSSYEQYF.